These T cell receptor beta chains were read from a single sample in a study of T cell responses to AZD1222 COVID-19 vaccine. The protocol was immunoSEQ multiplex PCR, while the TCRdb copy is restricted to in-frame clones and leaves out a portion. This table has roughly 200,000 clones, almost 95% appearing once. The material sequenced was peripheral blood, taken on day 0 of AZD1222 vaccination. The receptor set was obtained from an adult in good health. Both conserved end residues are part of each CDR3. Fields, in order: J gene, clone size, D gene, V gene, CDR3 DNA, CDR3 protein. A D gene is named only where the DNA matches it firmly. Expanded clones are given a class, and other clones once, few, many or no size at all.

>TRBJ1-1|NA|NA|TRBV3-1/TRBV3-2
TGTGCCAGCAGCCAGAGGAACACTGAAGCTTTCTTT
CASSQRNTEAFF
>TRBJ2-7|NA|NA|TRBV28
TGTGCCAGCAGTGCCCCCCCCCACGAGCAGTACTTC
CASSAPPHEQYF
>TRBJ1-5|NA|NA|TRBV12-3/TRBV12-4
TGTGCCAGCAGACCCGGTTGGGCACAGCCCCAGCATTTT
CASRPGWAQPQHF
>TRBJ1-2|NA|NA|TRBV12-3/TRBV12-4
TGTGCCAGCAGCCTGACAGCCTCCCGCACCTTC
CASSLTASRTF
>TRBJ1-5|NA|NA|TRBV7-9
TGTGCCAGCAGCTTAGAAGGGGCAGGCAATCAGCCCCAGCATTTT
CASSLEGAGNQPQHF
>TRBJ2-7|NA|TRBD2|TRBV28
TGTGCCAGCAGAAATAGCGGGGGGGCTTACGAGCAGTACTTC
CASRNSGGAYEQYF
>TRBJ1-2|NA|NA|TRBV7-7
TGTGCCAGCAGCTTAGGGCTTGGAGGGGTTAACTATGGCTACACCTTC
CASSLGLGGVNYGYTF
>TRBJ2-3|NA|NA|TRBV7-9
TGTGCCAGCACCCCTTGGGGGCTCGCTCCGGATACGCAGTATTTT
CASTPWGLAPDTQYF
>TRBJ1-1|NA|TRBD1|TRBV2
TGTGCCAGCGGGGGACAGGGGGCGGGAGAAGCTTTCTTT
CASGGQGAGEAFF
>TRBJ1-5|NA|TRBD1|TRBV2
TGTGCCAGCAGTGGACAGGGGCTCCATCAGCCCCAGCATTTT
CASSGQGLHQPQHF
>TRBJ1-1|NA|NA|TRBV5-1
TGCGCCAGCAGCTTGGTCTTGGGTACTGAAGCTTTCTTT
CASSLVLGTEAFF
>TRBJ2-7|NA|TRBD1|TRBV5-4
TGTGCCAGCAGCTCTGGGGGGGACAGGGGTCGCGAGCAGTACTTC
CASSSGGDRGREQYF
>TRBJ2-2|NA|NA|TRBV3-1/TRBV3-2
TGTGCCAGCAGCCAAGGGCAGCTCCACGGGGAGCTGTTTTTT
CASSQGQLHGELFF
>TRBJ2-3|NA|NA|TRBV5-1
TGCGCCAGCAGCTTCGGAGATACGCAGTATTTT
CASSFGDTQYF
>TRBJ1-5|NA|NA|TRBV10-1
TGCGCCAGCAGTGAGTCCGGGCCCAATCAGCCCCAGCATTTT
CASSESGPNQPQHF
>TRBJ1-1|few|NA|TRBV10-3
TGTGCCATCAGTGAGGGGGATCGGAACACTGAAGCTTTCTTT
CAISEGDRNTEAFF
>TRBJ1-4|NA|NA|TRBV6-2/TRBV6-3
TGTGCCAGCAGTTGGACAGCCTCTAATGAAAAACTGTTTTTT
CASSWTASNEKLFF
>TRBJ2-7|NA|NA|TRBV18
TGTGCCAGCTCACAATCCGGGACGGGTAATTACGAGCAGTACTTC
CASSQSGTGNYEQYF
>TRBJ2-7|NA|NA|TRBV19
TGTGCCAGTAGTATAGCAGCCGACAGCTACTACGAGCAGTACTTC
CASSIAADSYYEQYF
>TRBJ1-2|NA|TRBD1|TRBV28
TGTGCCAGCAGTCGGGACAGTAACTATGGCTACACCTTC
CASSRDSNYGYTF
>TRBJ1-6|NA|NA|TRBV19
TGTGCCAGTAGTATCTACGGGACAATGAATTCACCCCTCCACTTT
CASSIYGTMNSPLHF